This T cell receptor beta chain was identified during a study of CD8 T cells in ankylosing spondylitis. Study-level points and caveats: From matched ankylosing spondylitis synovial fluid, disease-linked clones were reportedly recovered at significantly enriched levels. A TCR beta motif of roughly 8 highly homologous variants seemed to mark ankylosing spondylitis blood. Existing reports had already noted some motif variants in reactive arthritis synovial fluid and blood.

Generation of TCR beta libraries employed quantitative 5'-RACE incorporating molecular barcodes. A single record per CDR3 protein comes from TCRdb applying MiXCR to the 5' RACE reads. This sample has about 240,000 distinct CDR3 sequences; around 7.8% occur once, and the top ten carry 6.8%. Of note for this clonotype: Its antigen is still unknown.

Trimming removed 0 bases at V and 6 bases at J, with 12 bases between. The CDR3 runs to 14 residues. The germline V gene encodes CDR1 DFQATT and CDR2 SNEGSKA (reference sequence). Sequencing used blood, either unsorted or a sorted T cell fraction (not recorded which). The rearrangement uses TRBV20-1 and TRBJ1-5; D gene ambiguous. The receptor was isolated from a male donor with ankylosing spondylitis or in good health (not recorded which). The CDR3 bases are TGCAGTGCTAGAGATAGGGCCTCAGGTCAGCCCCAGCATTTT. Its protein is CSARDRASGQPQHF.